These 15 T cell receptor beta chains were sequenced from one sample in a study of identical twins. In TCRdb, the 5' RACE reads were re-called with MiXCR into one record per CDR3 protein. The data show around 250,000 distinct CDR3 sequences, around 8.3% seen once. The same data also went into a second study, on yellow fever vaccine responses in identical twins.

Source material: CD8+ T cells sorted from blood. The receptor set was obtained from a woman between 18 and 30 years old in good health.

The chain links TRBV20-1 to TRBJ2-7, with a possible D match to TRBD1 (5 bases). Germline-derived CDR1 and CDR2 are DFQATT and SNEGSKA (reference sequence). The CDR3 sequence is 15 residues long. Trimming took 5 bases from V and 2 from J, leaving 19 bases between them. The CDR3 nucleotides are TGCAGTGCTTGGTCAGGGCAGGCCGGAACCTACGAGCAGTACTTC. It is translated as CSAWSGQAGTYEQYF.

This clonotype was picked up many times. V and J are TRBV4-1 and TRBJ2-5; D call uncertain. The CDR3 is 15 residues long. Trimming took off 4 bases at V and 0 bases at J, with 12 bases between the two ends. Germline CDR1 reads MGHRA; CDR2 reads YSYEKL. CDR3 region: CASSPRSPYQETQYF. In DNA form, the CDR3 reads TGCGCCAGCAGCCCCCGGAGCCCGTACCAAGAGACCCAGTACTTC.

This clonotype showed up just a few times. The V and J genes are TRBV27 and TRBJ2-4; TRBD2 matches at 8 bases. The CDR3 runs 16 residues. The germline V gene has CDR1 MNHEY and CDR2 SMNVEV (reference sequence). The junction had 13 bases not matched to a gene; V was cut back by 6 bases and J by 6 bases. The CDR3 spells CASSQLPSGSVNIQYF. Here the CDR3 DNA reads TGTGCCAGCAGCCAACTCCCAAGCGGGAGTGTAAACATTCAGTACTTC.

Only a few counts were recorded for this clonotype. The rearrangement uses TRBV7-6 and TRBJ2-7; D might be TRBD2 (5 bases). Germline lookup yields CDR1 SGHVS and CDR2 FNYEAQ. The germline V and J ends were trimmed by 5 bases and 4 bases, with 12 bases remaining between them. The CDR3 consists of 13 residues. Here the CDR3 reads CASSPRESYEQYF. CDR3 bases: TGTGCCAGCAGCCCCCGGGAATCTTACGAGCAGTACTTC.

In its sample, this clonotype was seen a few times. The chain couples TRBV7-8 to TRBJ2-7; D is perhaps TRBD1 (7 bases). The CDR3 is 15 amino acids. The V gene lost 5 bases and the J gene lost 3 bases, with 17 bases spanning the gap. Looked up from germline, CDR1 is SGHVS and CDR2 is FQNEAQ. CDR3 nucleotides: TGTGCCAGCAGCCCCCCAGGGGGAGGTAACTACGAGCAGTACTTC. The encoded protein is CASSPPGGGNYEQYF. Looking up the rest from reference TRBV7-8 and TRBJ2-7 gives the full variable domain: GAGVSQSPRYKVAKRGQDVALRCDPISGHVSLFWYQQALGQGPEFLTYFQNEAQLDKSGLPSDRFFAERPEGSVSTLKIQRTQQEDSAVYLCASSPPGGGNYEQYFGPGTRLTVT.

V gene TRBV28 combines with J gene TRBJ1-1; D remains ambiguous. V lost 5 bases to trimming and J lost 0 bases, with 10 bases between them. The germline V gene has CDR1 MDHEN and CDR2 SYDVKM. CDR3 length: 14 amino acids. The DNA of the CDR3 is TGTGCCAGCAGTGGAAGTCACATGAACACTGAAGCTTTCTTT. Its translation: CASSGSHMNTEAFF.

This clonotype was observed many times. The V call is TRBV12-3 or TRBV12-4, the J call TRBJ2-7, with D perhaps TRBD2 (5 bases). V lost 6 bases and J lost 6, with 15 bases in between. The CDR3 sequence is 13 residues long. The CDR3, as DNA: TGTGCCAGCAGCGAAGGGCCCGCGGGCGAGCAGTACTTC. It codes for CASSEGPAGEQYF.

The chain joins TRBV7-9 to TRBJ2-7, with D perhaps given as TRBD1 or TRBD2 (5 bases each). Germline CDR1 reads SEHNR; CDR2 reads FQNEAQ (reference sequence). CDR3 length: 12 residues. Trimming stripped 1 base from V and 6 bases from J, with 7 bases between. The CDR3 is CASSLGDGEQYF. The CDR3 nucleotides are TGTGCCAGCAGCTTAGGGGACGGCGAGCAGTACTTC.

The CDR3 is CASSLRGSLGEQFF. The CDR3 nucleotides are TGTGCCAGCAGCCTCAGAGGGTCCCTAGGTGAGCAGTTCTTC. The genes are TRBV11-2 and TRBJ2-1; a possible D gene is TRBD2 (5 bases). V lost 5 bases and J 9 bases, leaving 17 bases between the germline ends. CDR1 and CDR2 (germline): SGHAT, FQNNGV. CDR3 length: 14 amino acids.

This clonotype was detected ten times or more. V and J are TRBV10-3 and TRBJ2-7; maybe TRBD2 (5 bases). The germline V gene encodes CDR1 ENHRY and CDR2 SYGVKD. V gave up 3 bases and J gave up 3 bases, with 12 bases separating them. This CDR3 region has 14 residues. CDR3 residues: CAISDTDYIYEQYF. DNA for the CDR3: TGTGCCATCAGTGATACAGACTACATCTACGAGCAGTACTTC.

V gene TRBV28 combines with J gene TRBJ2-3, with D possibly being TRBD1 (5 bases). The CDR3 totals 15 residues. The germline CDR1 and CDR2 sequences are MDHEN and SYDVKM. The DNA of the CDR3 is TGTGCGACAGATCCACAGGAACACTACACAGATACGCAGTATTTT. This translates into CATDPQEHYTDTQYF.

This clonotype was observed a handful of times. CDR3 bases: TGCGCCAGCAGCCAAGGTAGCTCCGGGGAGGGGGCCTACAATGAGCAGTTCTTC. Translated: CASSQGSSGEGAYNEQFF. The chain carries TRBV4-3 and TRBJ2-1; D is possibly TRBD2 (7 bases). Trimming removed 1 base from V and 2 bases from J, with 18 bases in between. CDR3 size: 18 residues. Germline assignment: CDR1 LGHNA and CDR2 YSLEER.

The chain recombines TRBV6-2 or TRBV6-3 with TRBJ2-1, with 7 bases identical to TRBD2. The CDR3 sequence is 12 residues long. Germline V CDR1 and CDR2: MNHEY, SVGEGT. Trimming took 7 bases from V and 10 from J; bases not matched to a gene: 7. CDR3 nucleotide sequence: TGTGCCAGCACCCCCCACGGGGGGGAGCAGTTCTTC. Its translation: CASTPHGGEQFF.

This clonotype was recorded a few times. This chain joins TRBV28 and TRBJ2-7; the match to TRBD1 covers 11 bases. The CDR3 extends over 20 amino acids. J lost 0 bases, V lost 6 bases, and 19 bases had no gene match. Germline CDR1 MDHEN, CDR2 SYDVKM. CDR3 in amino acids: CASRLYAGQGVLKDSYEQYF. For the CDR3, the DNA is TGTGCCAGCAGATTGTACGCGGGACAGGGGGTGCTCAAGGACTCCTACGAGCAGTACTTC.

This clonotype was counted ten times or more. This chain uses TRBV11-2 with TRBJ2-7, with 12 positions matching TRBD2. In germline, CDR1 is SGHAT, CDR2 FQNNGV. With 0 bases clipped from V and 3 bases from J, the junction kept 9 bases outside the gene matches. This CDR3 comprises 18 residues. CDR3 sequence (DNA): TGTGCCAGCAGCTTAGATCTAGCGGGAGGGAATCCGCACTACGAGCAGTACTTC. Its protein product is CASSLDLAGGNPHYEQYF. Using reference TRBV11-2 and TRBJ2-7 for the parts outside the CDR3, the full variable domain is EAGVAQSPRYKIIEKRQSVAFWCNPISGHATLYWYQQILGQGPKLLIQFQNNGVVDDSQLPKDRFSAERLKGVDSTLKIQPAKLEDSAVYLCASSLDLAGGNPHYEQYFGPGTRLTVT.